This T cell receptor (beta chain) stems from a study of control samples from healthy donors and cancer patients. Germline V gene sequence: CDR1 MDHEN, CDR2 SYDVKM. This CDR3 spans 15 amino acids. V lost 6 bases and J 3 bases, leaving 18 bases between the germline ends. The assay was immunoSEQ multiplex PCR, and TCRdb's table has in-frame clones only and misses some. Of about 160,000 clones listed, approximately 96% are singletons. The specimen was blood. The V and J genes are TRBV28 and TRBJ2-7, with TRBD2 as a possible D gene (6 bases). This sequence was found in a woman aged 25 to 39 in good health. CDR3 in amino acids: CASSRSGARYYEQYF. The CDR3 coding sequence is TGTGCCAGCAGCCGCTCGGGAGCTAGGTACTACGAGCAGTACTTC. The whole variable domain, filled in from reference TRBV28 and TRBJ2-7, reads DVKVTQSSRYLVKRTGEKVFLECVQDMDHENMFWYRQDPGLGLRLIYFSYDVKMKEKGDIPEGYSVSREKKERFSLILESASTNQTSMYLCASSRSGARYYEQYFGPGTRLTVT.